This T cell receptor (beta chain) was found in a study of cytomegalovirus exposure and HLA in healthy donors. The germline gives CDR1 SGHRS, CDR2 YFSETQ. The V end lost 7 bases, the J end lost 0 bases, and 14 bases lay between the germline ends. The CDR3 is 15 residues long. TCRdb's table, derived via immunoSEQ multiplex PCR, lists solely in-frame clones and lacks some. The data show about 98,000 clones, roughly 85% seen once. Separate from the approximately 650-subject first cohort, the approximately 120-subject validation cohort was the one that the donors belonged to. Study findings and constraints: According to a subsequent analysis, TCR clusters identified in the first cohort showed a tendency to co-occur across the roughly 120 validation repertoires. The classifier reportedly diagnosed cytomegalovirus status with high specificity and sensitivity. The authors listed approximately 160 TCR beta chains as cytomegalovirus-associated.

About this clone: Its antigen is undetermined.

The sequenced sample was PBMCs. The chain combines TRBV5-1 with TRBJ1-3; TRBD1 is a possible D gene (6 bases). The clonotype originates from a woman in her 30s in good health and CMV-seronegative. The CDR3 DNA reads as TGCGCCAGCCGGGGGGCACCGACCTCTGGAAACACCATATATTTT. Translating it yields CASRGAPTSGNTIYF.